This T cell receptor (beta chain) appears in the sequencing data of a study of T cells after yellow fever vaccination. In TCRdb, the 5' RACE reads were re-called with MiXCR into one record per CDR3 protein. Among about 210,000 distinct CDR3 sequences listed, about 7% were seen once. Whole-study findings and limits: In FACS-sorted repertoires, abundant clonotypes from the bulk population could appear as contaminants. Clonotypes appearing in both CD4 and CD8 compartments existed, and their share was small.

This clonotype has a handful of counts. Its cognate antigen is unknown. This sequence was found in a man younger than 45 who received the YFV17D yellow fever vaccine. Sequences were derived from CD4+ T cells sorted from PBMCs, sampled on the day of the yellow fever booster vaccination.

Written as DNA, the CDR3 is TGTGCCAGCTCAAGACAGGGGGCGGGCAATGAGCAGTTCTTC. Amino acids: CASSRQGAGNEQFF. The chain carries TRBV18 and TRBJ2-1; TRBD1 agrees at 10 bases. The ends lost 5 bases at V and 6 bases at J; junction bases unmatched: 4. This CDR3 has 14 amino acids. Germline CDR1 and CDR2: KGHSH and LQKENI.